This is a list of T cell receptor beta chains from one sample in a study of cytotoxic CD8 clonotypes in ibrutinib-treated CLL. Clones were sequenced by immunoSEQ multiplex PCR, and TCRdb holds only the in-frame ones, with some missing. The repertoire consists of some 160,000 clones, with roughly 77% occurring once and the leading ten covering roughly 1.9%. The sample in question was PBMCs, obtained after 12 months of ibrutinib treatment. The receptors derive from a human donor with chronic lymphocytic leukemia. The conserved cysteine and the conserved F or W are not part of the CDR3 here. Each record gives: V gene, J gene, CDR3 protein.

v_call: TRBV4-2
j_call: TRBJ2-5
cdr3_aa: ASSQAEGPLGTQY

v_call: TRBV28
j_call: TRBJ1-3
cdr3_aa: ASSLRVGNTIY

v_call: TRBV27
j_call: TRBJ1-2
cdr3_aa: ASSFQDRHGYT

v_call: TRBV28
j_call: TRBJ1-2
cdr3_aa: ASTTWRDRGGYT

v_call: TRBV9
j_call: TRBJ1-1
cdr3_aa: ASSLSGQPMNTEAF

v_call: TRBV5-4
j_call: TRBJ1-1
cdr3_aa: ASSRAGGMNTEAF

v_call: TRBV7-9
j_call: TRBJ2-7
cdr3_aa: ASSLDRGHLTYEQY

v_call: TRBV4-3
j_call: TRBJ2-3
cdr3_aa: ASSQDAVAGLVDTQY

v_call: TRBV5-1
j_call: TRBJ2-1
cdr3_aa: ASSSEVSYNEQF

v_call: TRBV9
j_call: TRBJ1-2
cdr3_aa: ASSVSEYGYT

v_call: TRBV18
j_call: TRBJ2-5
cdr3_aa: ASSPPGGSETQY

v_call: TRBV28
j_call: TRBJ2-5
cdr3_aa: ASMTGGGKETQY

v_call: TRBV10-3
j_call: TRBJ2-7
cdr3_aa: AMGGDRTSYEQY

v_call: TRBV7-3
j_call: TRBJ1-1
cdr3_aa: ASSLRAGTGALNTEAF

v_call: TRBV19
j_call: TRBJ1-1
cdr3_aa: ASSMEGVVNTEAF

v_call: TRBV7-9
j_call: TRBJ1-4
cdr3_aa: ASSLTLGGNEKLF

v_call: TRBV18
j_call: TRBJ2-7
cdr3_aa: ASSPAYEQY

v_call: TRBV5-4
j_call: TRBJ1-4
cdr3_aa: ASSYGGQGQSGEKLF

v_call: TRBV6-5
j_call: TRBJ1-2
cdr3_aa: ASSSSGQAAGYT

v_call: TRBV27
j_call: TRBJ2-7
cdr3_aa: ASSKPGQAAHEQY

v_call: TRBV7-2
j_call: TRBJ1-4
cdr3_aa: ASSAGQGAEKLF

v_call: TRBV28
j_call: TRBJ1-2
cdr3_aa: ASTVGGPGYGYT

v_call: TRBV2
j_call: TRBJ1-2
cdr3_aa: ASSELGSYGYT

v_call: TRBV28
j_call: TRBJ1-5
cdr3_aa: ASSFFRQSNQPQH

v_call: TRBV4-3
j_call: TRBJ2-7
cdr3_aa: ASSQDPARPSYEQY